Shown below are 11 T cell receptor beta chains from a single sample sequenced in a study of early T cells in non-severe SARS-CoV-2 infection. TCRdb re-derived calls from the 5' RACE reads in MiXCR, one entry per CDR3 protein. In the table there are around 67,000 distinct CDR3 sequences, approximately 10% of which are singletons. Specimen: whole blood. These receptors all stem from an adult who was a healthcare worker with PCR-confirmed SARS-CoV-2 infection or an uninfected control (not recorded which).

A few counts support this clonotype. In DNA, the CDR3 is TGTGCCAGCAGGGGGCCCTCAGGAAGGAGCATGAACACTGAAGCTTTCTTT. It encodes CASRGPSGRSMNTEAFF. The V gene is TRBV6-1, the J gene TRBJ1-1; perhaps TRBD1 as D (5 bases). Germline assignment: CDR1 MNHNS and CDR2 SASEGT. The CDR3 loop spans 17 amino acids. Trimming removed 6 bases at V and 0 bases at J, with 20 bases between.

This clonotype was recorded many times. The gene calls are TRBV3-1 and TRBJ2-5; D gene unclear. Germline V CDR1 and CDR2: LGHDT, YNNKEL (reference sequence). The CDR3 consists of 15 residues. V gave up 0 bases and J gave up 0 bases, with 8 bases separating them. In nucleotides, the CDR3 is TGTGCCAGCAGCCAAGACTGGCAGTACCAAGAGACCCAGTACTTC. This encodes CASSQDWQYQETQYF.

In its sample, this clonotype was seen once. The V call is TRBV2, the J call TRBJ1-2, with 9 positions matching TRBD1. The V segment lost 6 bases and the J segment 7 bases; nucleotides outside the gene matches: 9. The CDR3 runs to 14 residues. The germline V gene encodes CDR1 SNHLY and CDR2 FYNNEI. CDR3 in DNA: TGTGCCAGCAGAACCGGGACAGGGATGAGTGGCTACACCTTC. The encoded protein is CASRTGTGMSGYTF.

The chain has TRBV29-1 and TRBJ2-3; TRBD1 might be the D (6 bases). Germline assignment: CDR1 SQVTM and CDR2 ANQGSEA. The ends were cut back, 6 bases at V and 6 bases at J, with 16 bases in the middle. The CDR3 is 13 amino acids. As DNA, the CDR3 is TGCAGCGTGAACCGGGACATGGGGGATACGCAGTATTTT. This translates into CSVNRDMGDTQYF.

This clonotype was seen a few times. The chain joins TRBV4-3 to TRBJ2-7; possibly TRBD1 for D (6 bases). This CDR3 contains 14 residues. Trimming stripped 3 bases from V and 5 bases from J, with 14 bases between. Per germline, CDR1 LGHNA and CDR2 YSLEER. The CDR3 loop is CASSHPPEGDEQYF. CDR3 coding DNA: TGCGCCAGCAGCCATCCCCCTGAGGGGGACGAGCAGTACTTC.

This CDR3 is CASSKTGGQNIQYF. The CDR3 DNA reads TGTGCCAGCAGCAAGACAGGGGGGCAAAACATTCAGTACTTC. The chain couples TRBV5-5 to TRBJ2-4, with 9 bases identical to TRBD1. CDR1 and CDR2 from the germline V gene are SGHKS and YYEKEE (reference sequence). CDR3 length: 14 residues. J gave up 5 bases and V 4 bases, and 4 bases lay outside the gene matches.

The V gene is TRBV19, the J gene TRBJ2-7; D not certain. The V end was cut by 3 bases, the J end by 6 bases, with 12 bases between. Germline CDR1 is LNHDA and CDR2 is SQIVND (reference sequence). The CDR3 contains 13 residues. The CDR3 here is CASSILNGPEQYF. The CDR3 DNA is TGTGCCAGTAGTATCCTAAACGGCCCCGAGCAGTACTTC.

There are many counts of this clonotype. The V and J genes are TRBV9 and TRBJ2-3, with unresolved D. CDR1 is SGDLS, CDR2 YYNGEE, per germline. The CDR3 loop spans 13 amino acids. V gave up 0 bases and J gave up 7 bases, with 9 bases separating them. The CDR3 is CASSVAQKHTQYF. The CDR3 nucleotides are TGTGCCAGCAGCGTAGCCCAGAAACATACGCAGTATTTT.

At least ten counts were recorded for this clonotype. The rearrangement joins TRBV7-2 to TRBJ2-3, with TRBD2 identical over 10 bases. The junction had 7 bases not matched to a gene; V was cut back by 3 bases and J by 4 bases. CDR3 length: 16 residues. Germline V gene lookup returns CDR1 SGHTA and CDR2 FQGNSA. The CDR3 sequence is CASSLVSLAGSDTQYF. The CDR3 nucleotides read TGTGCCAGCAGCTTGGTCTCACTAGCGGGATCAGATACGCAGTATTTT.

J is TRBJ1-1 and V is TRBV9; D is possibly TRBD1 (5 bases). CDR1 SGDLS and CDR2 YYNGEE come from the germline V gene. The CDR3 is 14 amino acids. V gave up 3 bases and J gave up 0 bases, with 9 bases separating them. CDR3 sequence (DNA): TGTGCCAGCAGCGGGCAGGGTATGAACACTGAAGCTTTCTTT. It encodes CASSGQGMNTEAFF. The full variable domain, its missing parts supplied by reference TRBV9 and TRBJ1-1, is DSGVTQTPKHLITATGQRVTLRCSPRSGDLSVYWYQQSLDQGLQFLIQYYNGEERAKGNILERFSAQQFPDLHSELNLSSLELGDSALYFCASSGQGMNTEAFFGQGTRLTVV.

This clonotype was detected ten times or more. The chain couples TRBV11-2 to TRBJ2-7, with a weak D call TRBD1 (6 bases). This CDR3 has 14 residues. The ends were cut back, 0 bases at V and 2 bases at J, with 8 bases in the middle. The V gene's germline CDR1 is SGHAT and CDR2 FQNNGV. This CDR3 is CASSLDYRAYEQYF. CDR3 DNA sequence: TGTGCCAGCAGCTTAGATTACAGGGCCTACGAGCAGTACTTC. Full variable domain (rest looked up from reference TRBV11-2 and TRBJ2-7): EAGVAQSPRYKIIEKRQSVAFWCNPISGHATLYWYQQILGQGPKLLIQFQNNGVVDDSQLPKDRFSAERLKGVDSTLKIQPAKLEDSAVYLCASSLDYRAYEQYFGPGTRLTVT.